This T cell receptor beta chain was found in a study of blood T cell repertoires in COVID-19. Study at large: The origin of the acute and convalescent COVID-19 samples was the United States, Italy and Spain. Sources were T cells, B-cell-depleted T cells, or PBMCs; the material itself was cDNA or gDNA.

J lost 0 bases, V lost 0 bases, and 0 bases had no gene match. The CDR3 loop spans 15 amino acids. Germline CDR1 reads MNHEY; CDR2 reads SVGAGI. In the study's own analysis: Estimated nucleated cell counts came from reference gene primer amplification. The table came from immunoSEQ multiplex PCR; TCRdb's copy has only in-frame clones and leaves some out. V and J calls and clone size are as listed in that table; D and trimming were resolved from the DNA. In the table there are about 61,000 clones, 88% of which are singletons. The V call is TRBV6-5, the J call TRBJ1-2; TRBD1 matches 8 bases. The sequence was obtained from a human donor in a cohort sampled during active COVID-19. Sequenced material: peripheral blood. The CDR3 DNA sequence: TGTGCCAGCAGTTACTCGACAGGGGCTAACTATGGCTACACCTTC. Translated, it gives CASSYSTGANYGYTF.